This T cell receptor (beta chain) is from a study of vaccination effects on CD4 cells after COVID-19. Findings of the study overall: The study found marked clonal contraction of infection- and vaccine-induced clones late after vaccination. Only 1 of 255 vaccine-induced clones from healthy vaccinees cross-reacted with common cold coronaviruses.

Here immunoSEQ multiplex PCR was the method, and the copy in TCRdb shows in-frame clones only, minus some. The sample shows tens of thousands of clones, around 67% of them seen only once. With respect to this clone: Antigen: not known.

The germline V gene encodes CDR1 SGDLS and CDR2 YYNGEE. V shed 3 bases and J shed 1 base, with 11 bases lying between them. The CDR3 totals 15 residues. ViraFEST used viral peptide pools to expand antigen-specific CD4+ T cells before sequencing. CD4+ T cell isolation took place after less than 13 days of culture. Participants completed two doses of the BNT162b2 or mRNA-1273 vaccine. V usage is TRBV9 and J usage is TRBJ1-3, with no clear D. The sequence derives from a human donor who received a COVID-19 vaccine. This sample comprised CD4+ T cells from PBMCs cultured with SARS-CoV-2 spike peptides, obtained after COVID-19 vaccination. The CDR3 coding sequence is TGTGCCAGCAGCGACCCACCCGGTTCTGGAAACACCATATATTTT. Its protein is CASSDPPGSGNTIYF.